This TCR beta chain was sequenced in a study of blood T cells in healthy people across ages. It was with a sample-barcoded 5' primer and a J-beta primer mix that a second PCR of about 7 to 12 cycles was run. TCRdb fed the 5' RACE reads into MiXCR, producing one record per CDR3 protein. The repertoire includes roughly 730,000 distinct CDR3 sequences, roughly three fifths of them detected once, and roughly 26% sits in the top ten. The source is a man between 40 and 49 years old in good health. What was sequenced was blood.

The CDR3 region is CASSDRGHFYGYTF. CDR3 nucleotides: TGTGCCAGTAGCGACAGGGGTCATTTCTATGGCTACACCTTC. V and J are TRBV19 and TRBJ1-2, with 8 bases aligning to TRBD1. Germline V gene data show CDR1 as LNHDA and CDR2 as SQIVND (reference sequence). The CDR3 is 14 residues long. Trimming took 6 bases from V and 4 from J; bases not matched to a gene: 7.